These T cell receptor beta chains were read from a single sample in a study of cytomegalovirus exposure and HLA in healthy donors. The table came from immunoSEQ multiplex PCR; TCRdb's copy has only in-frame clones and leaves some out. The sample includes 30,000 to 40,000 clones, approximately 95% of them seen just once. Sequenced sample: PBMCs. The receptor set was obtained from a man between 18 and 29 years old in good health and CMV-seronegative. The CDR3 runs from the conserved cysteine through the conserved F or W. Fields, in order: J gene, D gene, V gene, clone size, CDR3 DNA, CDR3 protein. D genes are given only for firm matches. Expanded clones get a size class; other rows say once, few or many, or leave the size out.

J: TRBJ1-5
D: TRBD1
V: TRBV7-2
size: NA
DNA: TGTGCCAGCAGTTCTGGGACAGGGCAAGGGCGGCCCCAGCATTTT
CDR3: CASSSGTGQGRPQHF

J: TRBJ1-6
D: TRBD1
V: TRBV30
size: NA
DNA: TGTGCCTGGAGTGTGTCCCGGACAGGGGGAATTTCACCCCTCCACTTT
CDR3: CAWSVSRTGGISPLHF

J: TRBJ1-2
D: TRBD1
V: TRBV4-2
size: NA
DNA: TGTGCCAGCAGCCAGGCCGGGACAGACCTCCCCGGCTACACCTTC
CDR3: CASSQAGTDLPGYTF

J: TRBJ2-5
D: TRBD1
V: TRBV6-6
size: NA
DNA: TGTGCCAGCACCTTAAGGACCGGGACAGGGGGAGAGACCCAGTACTTC
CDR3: CASTLRTGTGGETQYF

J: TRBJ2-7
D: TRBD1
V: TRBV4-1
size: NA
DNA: TGCGCCAGCAGCCAAGATCCGCAGGGGGAGGAGCAGTACTTC
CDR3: CASSQDPQGEEQYF

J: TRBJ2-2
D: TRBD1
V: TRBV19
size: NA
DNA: TGTGCCAGTGGGACAGGCGTCTTTAGGACCGGGGAGCTGTTTTTT
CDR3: CASGTGVFRTGELFF

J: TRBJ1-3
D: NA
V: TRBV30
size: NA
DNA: TGTGCCTGGAGTGGTCCCGCTGACAGGGGAAACACCATATATTTT
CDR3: CAWSGPADRGNTIYF

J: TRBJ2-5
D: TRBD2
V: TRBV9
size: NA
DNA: TGTGCCAGCAGCGTAGTAGCGGGGGGGCCCCAAGAGACCCAGTACTTC
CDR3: CASSVVAGGPQETQYF

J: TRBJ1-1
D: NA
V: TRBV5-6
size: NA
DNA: TGTGCCAGCAGCTCACTTCCCCGAACCACTGAAGCTTTCTTT
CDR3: CASSSLPRTTEAFF

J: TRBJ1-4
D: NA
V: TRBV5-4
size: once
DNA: TGTGCCAGCAGCTTGGGGCCGGGGGGGGTTAATGAAAAACTGTTTTTT
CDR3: CASSLGPGGVNEKLFF

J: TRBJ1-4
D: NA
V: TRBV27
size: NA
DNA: TGTGCCAGCAGTCCACGCCAGGGCCTAAATCTGTTTTTT
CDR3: CASSPRQGLNLFF

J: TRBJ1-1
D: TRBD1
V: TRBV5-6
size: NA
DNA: TGTGCCAGCAGCTTGGTGGGACAGGGGGCCGGAGCTTTCTTT
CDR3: CASSLVGQGAGAFF

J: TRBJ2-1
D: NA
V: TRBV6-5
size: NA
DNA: TGTGCCAGCAGTTATTCGCGGGGTTACAATGAGCAGTTCTTC
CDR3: CASSYSRGYNEQFF

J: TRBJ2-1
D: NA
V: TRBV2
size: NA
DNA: TGTGCCAGCAGTGAAAGCTTCGAGGGCGGTTATAGGGACAATGAGCAGTTCTTC
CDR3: CASSESFEGGYRDNEQFF

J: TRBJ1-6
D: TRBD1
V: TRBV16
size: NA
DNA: TGTGCCAGCAGCCAATCCCCAGGGGGGAATTCACCCCTCCACTTT
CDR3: CASSQSPGGNSPLHF

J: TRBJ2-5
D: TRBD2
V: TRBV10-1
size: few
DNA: TGCGCCAGCAGTGAGCGGGGGGAGGCCCAGTACTTC
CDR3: CASSERGEAQYF

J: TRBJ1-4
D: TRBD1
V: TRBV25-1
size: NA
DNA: TGTGCCAGCAGTGCCGACAGGGGGCCAAAACTGTTTTTT
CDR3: CASSADRGPKLFF

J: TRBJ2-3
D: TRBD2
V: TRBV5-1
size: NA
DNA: TGCGCCAGCAGCTTCACTAGCGGGGCCCAAGATACGCAGTATTTT
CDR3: CASSFTSGAQDTQYF

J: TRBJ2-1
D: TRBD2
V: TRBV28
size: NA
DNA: TGTGCCAGCAGTTTCTCGCTAGCGGGAGGGCGCTTCTACAATGAGCAGTTCTTC
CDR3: CASSFSLAGGRFYNEQFF

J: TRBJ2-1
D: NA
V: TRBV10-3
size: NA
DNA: TGTGCCATCAGTGCCAGCTCCTACAATGAGCAGTTCTTC
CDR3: CAISASSYNEQFF

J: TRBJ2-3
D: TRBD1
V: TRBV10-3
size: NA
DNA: TGTGCCATCAGGAACACCGGGACAGGGGATACGCAGTATTTT
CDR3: CAIRNTGTGDTQYF

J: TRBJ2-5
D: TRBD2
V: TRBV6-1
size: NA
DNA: TGTGCCAGCAAGGGGCATAGCGGGGAGGGGGAGACCCAGTACTTC
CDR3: CASKGHSGEGETQYF

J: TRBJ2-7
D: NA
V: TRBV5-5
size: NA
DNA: TGTGCCAGCAGCTTGAATACCTACGAGCAGTACTTC
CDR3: CASSLNTYEQYF

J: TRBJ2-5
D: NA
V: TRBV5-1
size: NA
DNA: TGCGCCAGCAGCTTAGGGCGGGGTGGGCAAGAGACCCAGTACTTC
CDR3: CASSLGRGGQETQYF

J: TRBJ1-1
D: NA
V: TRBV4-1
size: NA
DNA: TGCGCCAGCAGCCGCGACCCCCACTTGGCGGACACTGAAGCTTTCTTT
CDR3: CASSRDPHLADTEAFF

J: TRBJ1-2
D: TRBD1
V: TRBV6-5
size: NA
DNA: TGTGCCAGCAGTTACCGGGACAGGGGAAATGGCTACACCTTC
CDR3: CASSYRDRGNGYTF

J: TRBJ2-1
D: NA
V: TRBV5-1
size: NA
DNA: TGCGCCAGCAGCACACAGGGTAATGAGCAGTTCTTC
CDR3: CASSTQGNEQFF

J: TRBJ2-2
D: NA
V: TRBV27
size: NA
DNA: TGTGCCAGCAGTTTAGATACCCAGGGAACCGGGGAGCTGTTTTTT
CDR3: CASSLDTQGTGELFF

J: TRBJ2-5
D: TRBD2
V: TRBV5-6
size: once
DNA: TGTGCCAGCAGCTTAGGTCGGGGGGTGGAGACCCAGTACTTC
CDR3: CASSLGRGVETQYF

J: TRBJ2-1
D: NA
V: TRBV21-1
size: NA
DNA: TGTGCCAGCATTTGGCGGGGGTCACATGAGCAGTTCTTC
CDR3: CASIWRGSHEQFF

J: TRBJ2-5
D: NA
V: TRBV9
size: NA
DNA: TGTGCCAGCAGCGAGGCCAGGGGCGCCTCTTACCAAGAGACCCAGTACTTC
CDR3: CASSEARGASYQETQYF

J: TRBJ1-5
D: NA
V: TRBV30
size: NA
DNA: TGTGCCTGGAGTGTACGAGAGAATCAGCCCCAGCATTTT
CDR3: CAWSVRENQPQHF

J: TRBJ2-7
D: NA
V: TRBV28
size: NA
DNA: TGTGCCAGCAGTTTAGGGCAGGCGAGCTCCTACGAGCAGTACTTC
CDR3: CASSLGQASSYEQYF

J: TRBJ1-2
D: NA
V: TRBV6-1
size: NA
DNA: TGTGCCAGCAGTGACCCAGGGAAGGATGGCTACACCTTC
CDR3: CASSDPGKDGYTF

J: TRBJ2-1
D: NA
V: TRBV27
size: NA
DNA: TGTGCCAGCAGCTTGAGGGGGACCTACAATGAGCAGTTCTTC
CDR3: CASSLRGTYNEQFF

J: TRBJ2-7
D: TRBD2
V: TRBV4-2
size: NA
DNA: TGTGCCAGCAGCCCCATAGCGGGCCCCTACGAGCAGTACTTC
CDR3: CASSPIAGPYEQYF

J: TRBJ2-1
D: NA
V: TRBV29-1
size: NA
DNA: TGCAGCGTTGAAGAAATTAGGGGTGAGCAGTTCTTC
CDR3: CSVEEIRGEQFF

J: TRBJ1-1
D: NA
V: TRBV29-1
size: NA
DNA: TGCAGCGGAGGGATGAACACTGAAGCTTTCTTT
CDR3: CSGGMNTEAFF

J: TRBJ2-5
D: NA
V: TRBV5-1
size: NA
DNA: TGCGCCAGCAGCTTGGACGGGACAATAAGAGAGACCCAGTACTTC
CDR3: CASSLDGTIRETQYF

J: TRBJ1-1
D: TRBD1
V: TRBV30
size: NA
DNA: TGTGCCTGGAGTAGGGACAGGGTGTCGGCTTTCTTT
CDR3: CAWSRDRVSAFF

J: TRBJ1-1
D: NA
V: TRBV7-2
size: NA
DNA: TGTGCCAGCAGCCGGAGCAGGGGAAAAGCGAACACTGAAGCTTTCTTT
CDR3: CASSRSRGKANTEAFF

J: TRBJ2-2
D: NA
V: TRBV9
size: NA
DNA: TGTGCCAGCAGCGTAAATGGCAACACCGGGGAGCTGTTTTTT
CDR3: CASSVNGNTGELFF

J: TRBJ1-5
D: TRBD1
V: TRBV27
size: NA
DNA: TGTGCCAGCAGTACCGGGACAGAAGGGCCAAATCAGCCCCAGCATTTT
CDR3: CASSTGTEGPNQPQHF

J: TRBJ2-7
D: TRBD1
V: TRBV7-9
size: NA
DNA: TGTGCCAGCAGCGTCTACGGACAGGGGGTAGTGGAGCAGTACTTC
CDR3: CASSVYGQGVVEQYF

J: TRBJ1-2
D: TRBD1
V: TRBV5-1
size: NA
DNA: TGCGCCAGCAGCCCGTACGGACAGGGAAACTATGGCTACACCTTC
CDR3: CASSPYGQGNYGYTF

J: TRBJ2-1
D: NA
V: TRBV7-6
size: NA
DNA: TGTGCCAGCAGTCTCTCGGGAAGGAGCTCCTACAATGAGCAGTTCTTC
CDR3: CASSLSGRSSYNEQFF

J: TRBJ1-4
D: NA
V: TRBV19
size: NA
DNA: TGTGCCAGCTACCCCCCTCGGGGGGATGAAAAACTGTTTTTT
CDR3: CASYPPRGDEKLFF

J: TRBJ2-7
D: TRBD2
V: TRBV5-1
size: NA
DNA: TGCGCCAGCAGCTTAATTAGCGGGAGTTCGGGAGGGTCCTACGAGCAGTACTTC
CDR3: CASSLISGSSGGSYEQYF

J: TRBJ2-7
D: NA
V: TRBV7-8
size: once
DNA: TGTGCCAGCAGCGAGAGGACAGATTATACCTACGAGCAGTACTTC
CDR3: CASSERTDYTYEQYF

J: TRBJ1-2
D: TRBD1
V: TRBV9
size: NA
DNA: TGTGCCAGCAGCGGAACGGGACAGATCTATGGCTACACCTTC
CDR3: CASSGTGQIYGYTF

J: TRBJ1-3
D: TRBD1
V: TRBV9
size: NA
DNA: TGTGCCAGCACGCTCTGGGGAACCTCCGACAGGGGCTCTGGAAACACCATATATTTT
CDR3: CASTLWGTSDRGSGNTIYF

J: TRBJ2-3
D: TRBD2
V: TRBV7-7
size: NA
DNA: TGTGCTAGCAGCTTAGATTGGTGGGGTAGCGGGGAGTCCACAGATACGCAGTATTTT
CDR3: CASSLDWWGSGESTDTQYF

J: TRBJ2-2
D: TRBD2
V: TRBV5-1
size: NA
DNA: TGCGCCAGCAGCTTAGCGGGGGGACCGAACACCGGGGAGCTGTTTTTT
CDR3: CASSLAGGPNTGELFF

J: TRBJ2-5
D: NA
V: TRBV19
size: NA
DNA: TGTGCCAGTAGTAGCGGGGTGAGACCAAATGAAGAGACCCAGTACTTC
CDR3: CASSSGVRPNEETQYF

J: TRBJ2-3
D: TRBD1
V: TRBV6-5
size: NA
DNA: TGTGCCAGCAGCAACCGGGACAGGAGCACAGATACGCAGTATTTT
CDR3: CASSNRDRSTDTQYF

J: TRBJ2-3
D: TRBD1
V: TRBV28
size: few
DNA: TGTGCCGCCGGGACAGGGTCAGATACGCAGTATTTT
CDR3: CAAGTGSDTQYF

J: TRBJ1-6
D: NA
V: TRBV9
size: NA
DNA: TGTGCCAGCAGCGTACGCGGGCAGGGGAATTCACCCCTCCACTTT
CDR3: CASSVRGQGNSPLHF